The 16 T cell receptor beta chains below were found in one sample sequenced in a study of T cell changes during pregnancy in multiple sclerosis. Profiled with immunoSEQ multiplex PCR; TCRdb holds only in-frame clones, not every one. This sample has around 41,000 clones, with about 89% found just once. Sequencing used CD4+ T cells from peripheral blood mononuclear cells, obtained in the third trimester of pregnancy. The source is a female donor in good health, enrolled as a control in a pregnancy study.

The chain recombines TRBV15 with TRBJ2-1; 9 bases agree with TRBD2. V gave up 1 base and J gave up 6 bases; unmatched junction bases: 4. This CDR3 has 15 amino acids. Per germline, CDR1 LNHNV and CDR2 YYDKDF (reference sequence). CDR3 DNA: TGTGCCACCAGCAGAGTGGGTAGCGGGGGCAATGAGCAGTTCTTC. Translating it yields CATSRVGSGGNEQFF.

The V and J genes are TRBV6-5 and TRBJ2-1; possibly TRBD2 for D (5 bases). Trimming removed 1 base at V and 5 bases at J, with 12 bases between. The CDR3 spans 15 residues. Germline lookup yields CDR1 MNHEY and CDR2 SVGAGI. CDR3 sequence reads: CASSYYPGTHNEQFF. As DNA, the CDR3 is TGTGCCAGCAGTTACTATCCGGGAACGCACAATGAGCAGTTCTTC.

CDR3 amino acids: CASSPTVSQETQYF. The DNA of the CDR3 is TGTGCCAGCAGTCCGACAGTGTCCCAAGAGACCCAGTACTTC. The chain has TRBV2 and TRBJ2-5, with a tentative D call TRBD1 (5 bases). Trimming pared 5 bases from V and 1 base from J, leaving 11 bases between. The CDR3 is 14 residues long. The germline CDR1 and CDR2 sequences are SNHLY and FYNNEI. Supplemented by reference TRBV2 and TRBJ2-5, the full variable domain reads EPEVTQTPSHQVTQMGQEVILRCVPISNHLYFYWYRQILGQKVEFLVSFYNNEISEKSEIFDDQFSVERPDGSNFTLKIRSTKLEDSAMYFCASSPTVSQETQYFGPGTRLLVL.

The J gene is TRBJ2-1, the V gene TRBV5-1, with 7 bases aligning to TRBD1. The germline CDR1 and CDR2 sequences are SGHRS and YFSETQ. Losses at the gene ends were 4 bases for V and 7 bases for J; bases not matched to a gene: 5. There are 13 residues in the CDR3. The CDR3 DNA reads TGCGCCAGCAGCCTCGACAGGGTTAATGAGCAGTTCTTC. Translating it yields CASSLDRVNEQFF.

This chain links TRBV5-5 with TRBJ2-7; 9 bases are a match to TRBD1. Looked up from germline, CDR1 is SGHKS and CDR2 is YYEKEE (reference sequence). This CDR3 has 14 residues. The ends lost 4 bases at V and 2 bases at J; junction bases unmatched: 4. This CDR3 reads CASSVTGGAYEQYF. The CDR3 DNA follows: TGTGCCAGCAGCGTAACAGGGGGCGCCTACGAGCAGTACTTC.

This clone was seen only a few times. The V call is TRBV27, the J call TRBJ1-1; D is ambiguous. The germline V and J ends were trimmed by 7 bases and 4 bases, with 4 bases remaining between them. The CDR3 runs to 10 residues. Per germline, CDR1 MNHEY and CDR2 SMNVEV (reference sequence). CDR3 region: CASIATEAFF. The CDR3 DNA follows: TGTGCCAGCATAGCCACTGAAGCTTTCTTT.

The genes are TRBV7-9 and TRBJ2-5; 8 bases match TRBD2. Germline CDR1 SEHNR, CDR2 FQNEAQ (reference sequence). The CDR3 is 17 amino acids. After removal of 5 bases from V and 2 bases from J, the junction contained 13 bases not matched to a gene. The CDR3 nucleotides are TGTGCCAGCAGCCTGAGAGGAGCGGGAGAAGCGCAAGAGACCCAGTACTTC. The encoded protein is CASSLRGAGEAQETQYF.

Details on this clone: Other DNA sequences of this sample code for an identical CDR3. This chain joins TRBV6-1 and TRBJ1-2; unclear D gene. The V gene lost 2 bases and the J gene lost 9 bases, with 16 bases spanning the gap. The CDR3 extends over 14 amino acids. CDR1 and CDR2 (germline): MNHNS, SASEGT. Here the CDR3 reads CASSELTGEGSYTF. The CDR3 nucleotides are TGTGCCAGCAGTGAACTGACCGGGGAAGGAAGCTACACCTTC.

The chain links TRBV6-1 to TRBJ1-1, with D tentatively TRBD1 (6 bases). This CDR3 region has 13 residues. V lost 10 bases, J lost 2 bases, and 14 bases lay in between. Germline V lookup: CDR1 MNHNS, CDR2 SASEGT. CDR3 sequence (DNA): TGTGCCACTTTACAGGGTGTTAACACTGAAGCTTTCTTT. It yields the protein CATLQGVNTEAFF.

The chain uses TRBV28 and TRBJ2-6; TRBD1 agrees at 9 bases. V lost 4 bases and J lost 12; bases outside the gene matches: 7. CDR1 is MDHEN, CDR2 SYDVKM, per germline. The CDR3 runs to 14 residues. CDR3 in DNA: TGTGCCAGCAGTTCCCCGGGACAGGGCTTCGTCCTGACTTTC. Translated, it gives CASSSPGQGFVLTF.

The CDR3 DNA reads TGTGCCAGCAGTTACTCGGCAGGAATGAACACTGAAGCTTTCTTT. This gives the protein CASSYSAGMNTEAFF. V is TRBV6-5 and J is TRBJ1-1; D not certain. Trimming cost V 0 bases and J 0 bases, with 8 bases left between them. The CDR3 contains 15 residues. Germline V CDR1 and CDR2: MNHEY, SVGAGI.

This chain links TRBV29-1 with TRBJ2-5, with a weak D call TRBD2 (6 bases). The CDR3 is 15 residues long. In germline, CDR1 is SQVTM, CDR2 ANQGSEA. V dropped 2 bases and J dropped 4 bases, with 17 bases sitting between them. The CDR3 bases are TGCAGCGTTGAAAAGGACGGCGGGGCCTTAGAGACCCAGTACTTC. Translation: CSVEKDGGALETQYF.

Regarding this clone: Sequence at one end of the junction differs from germline and may be a read error. V gene TRBV19 combines with J gene TRBJ1-1; D unresolved. CDR3 size: 15 residues. Germline CDR1 and CDR2: LNHDA and SQIVND (reference sequence). The CDR3 DNA is TGTGCCAGTAGTCCAACCCCTCCGGGGAACCCTGAAGCTTTCTTT. Its protein is CASSPTPPGNPEAFF.

The rearrangement links TRBV30 to TRBJ2-5; TRBD2 matches 11 bases. The germline CDR1 and CDR2 sequences are GTSNPN and SVGIG (reference sequence). Unmatched junction bases numbered 9, after V lost 1 base and J lost 5 bases. The CDR3 has 16 residues. Written as DNA, the CDR3 is TGTGCCTGGAGTGGAGGGCTAGCGGGGGGCAGGGAGACCCAGTACTTC. Its translation is CAWSGGLAGGRETQYF.

The chain recombines TRBV18 with TRBJ1-5; 11 positions agree with TRBD1. After removal of 5 bases from V and 5 bases from J, the junction contained 2 bases not matched to a gene. There are 14 residues in the CDR3. Germline CDR1 and CDR2: KGHSH and LQKENI. CDR3 sequence (DNA): TGTGCCAGCTCAATGGACAGGGGGCATCAGCCCCAGCATTTT. It yields the protein CASSMDRGHQPQHF. Combining the CDR3 with reference TRBV18 and TRBJ1-5 gives the whole variable domain NAGVMQNPRHLVRRRGQEARLRCSPMKGHSHVYWYRQLPEEGLKFMVYLQKENIIDESGMPKERFSAEFPKEGPSILRIQQVVRGDSAAYFCASSMDRGHQPQHFGDGTRLSIL.

This sequence joins TRBV10-2 and TRBJ1-1; unclear D gene. CDR3 length equals 12 residues. V was shortened by 5 bases and J by 5 bases, with 9 bases between the two germline ends. Per germline, CDR1 WSHSY and CDR2 SAAADI. CDR3 region: CASSKGGTEAFF. As DNA, the CDR3 is TGCGCCAGCAGTAAAGGAGGAACTGAAGCTTTCTTT.